The clone carrying this T cell receptor beta chain was seen just once. Original handling: Reference gene primer amplification gave nucleated cell count estimates. The method was immunoSEQ multiplex PCR; TCRdb's version includes in-frame clones alone and lacks a portion of them. The V and J calls and clone size were taken over from that table, and D and trimming were inferred from the DNA. This sample has about 40,000 clones; about four fifths occur once, and the top ten carry over 2.5%. This sample was taken from a study of blood T cell repertoires in COVID-19. Whole-study context: Sites across the United States, Italy and Spain contributed samples from acute and convalescent COVID-19.

Germline V gene data show CDR1 as SGHTA and CDR2 as FQGNSA. CDR3 length: 13 residues. V shed 5 bases and J shed 5 bases, with 9 bases lying between them. This TCR was sampled from a woman in her sixties with acute or convalescent COVID-19. The rearrangement joins TRBV7-2 to TRBJ2-2; TRBD2 is a possible D gene (5 bases). Sequencing used peripheral blood. The CDR3 coding sequence is TGTGCCAGCAGCCGGTGGGAGACCGGGGAGCTGTTTTTT. Residues: CASSRWETGELFF.